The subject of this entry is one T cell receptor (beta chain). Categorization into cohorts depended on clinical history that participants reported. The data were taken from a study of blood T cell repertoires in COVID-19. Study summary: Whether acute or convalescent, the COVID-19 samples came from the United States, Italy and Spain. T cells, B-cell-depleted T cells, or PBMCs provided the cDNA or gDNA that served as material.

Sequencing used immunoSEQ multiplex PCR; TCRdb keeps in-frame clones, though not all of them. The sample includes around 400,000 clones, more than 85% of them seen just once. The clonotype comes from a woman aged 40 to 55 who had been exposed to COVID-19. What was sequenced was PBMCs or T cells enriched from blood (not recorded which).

The CDR3 nucleotides read TGTGCCAGTAGTATAGATCCGGCGGCCTCTGGAAACACCATATATTTT. It yields the protein CASSIDPAASGNTIYF. This chain connects TRBV19 to TRBJ1-3; D gene unclear. CDR1 is LNHDA, CDR2 SQIVND, per germline (reference sequence). This CDR3 contains 16 residues. V lost 0 bases to trimming and J lost 0 bases, with 9 bases between them.